The T cell receptor (beta chain) under discussion was sequenced for a study of blood T cell repertoires in COVID-19 (dated by TCRdb to between 2020 and 2021). For context, the study as a whole: Samples from collaborators originated in the United States, Italy and Spain and spanned both the acute and convalescent phases of COVID-19. The material from the prospective study consisted of cDNA or gDNA derived from T cells, B-cell-depleted T cells, or PBMCs. Deeply sampled blood TCRbeta repertoires from subjects exposed to, actively infected with, or recovered from COVID-19 were included in the dataset. The repertoires were released in a freely available public database meant as a resource for research on the immune response to SARS-CoV-2. Samples came from the ongoing ImmuneRACE study (first 160 participants) plus 1,254 subjects from 6 global collaborators. Nearly every sample came with metadata listing a de-identified subject ID, COVID-19 status, age in years and sex. Where available, HLA class I and class II types were taken from metadata supplied by the sample provider and were not determined by assay-based typing. General study outcomes and caveats: The quantity of clinical and demographic metadata differed by source and by participant and was supplied without curation.

TCRbeta CDR3 regions were amplified from genomic DNA by means of the immunoSEQ Assay, a bias-controlled multiplex PCR. The source study handled its data this way. Within the assay, amplification of reference gene primers was used to estimate how many nucleated cells each sample contained. To quantify the absolute abundance of each unique TCRbeta CDR3 rearrangement, sequence reads were collapsed and filtered. For each sample, productive Simpson clonality was calculated by taking the square root of Simpson's diversity index across productive rearrangements. As stored in TCRdb, this immuneACCESS dataset retains in-frame rearrangements with V and J assigned. A fraction of the clones does not appear; measured against another copy, unresolved V genes explain less than half of the discrepancy, and the remainder lacks a known reason. V and J calls and clone size are given by that table; D and trimming were obtained from the DNA. Recorded for this sample are under 200,000 clones; about 88% of them occurred a single time. Jointly, the top ten make up roughly 0.82% of the sample.

In regard to this clone: The antigen this receptor binds is unknown. Base-call qualities are not available, and no considerably larger clone is one nucleotide away.

Participants in the prospective study were aged roughly 18 to 100 years, lived in some 24 United States geographic areas, and enrolled through a virtual design. In the prospective study, participants were assigned to cohorts based on the clinical history participants reported in a screening survey and a study questionnaire. ImmuneRACE Cohort 3 recovered participants were defined by two consecutive negative NP/OP PCR tests, healthcare professional clearance, or symptom resolution. Mobile phlebotomists in the prospective study collected whole blood, serum and a nasopharyngeal or oropharyngeal swab from every participant. Additional blood draws and questionnaires over an approximately 2-month period could optionally be provided by prospective study participants. Before DNA extraction, blood samples from the prospective study were shipped at room temperature or frozen. The germline V gene (reference sequence) specifies MNHEY as CDR1 and SMNVEV as CDR2. Trimming leaves V shorter by 5 bases and J shorter by 7 bases, with the junction holding 6 bases beyond the gene matches. The CDR3 goes from the cysteine to the phenylalanine over 14 residues. CDR3 DNA only is kept here, 42 bases in frame from base 1.

What was sequenced was PBMCs or T cells enriched from blood (not recorded which). The sequence was obtained from a woman in her late teens or twenties who had recovered from COVID-19. The rearranged segments are TRBV27 and TRBJ2-1, and TRBD2 matches 9 of the central bases. The nucleotide sequence reads TGTGCCAGCAGTGACGGACTAGCGTGGAATGAGCAGTTCTTC. Translated, this gives CASSDGLAWNEQFF.